Sequencing of this T cell receptor beta chain was carried out in a study of blood T cell repertoires in COVID-19. As for the study in general: From the United States, Italy and Spain came samples of acute and convalescent COVID-19.

The J segment lost 0 bases and the V segment lost 4 bases, leaving 10 bases of the junction unmatched. The germline CDR1 and CDR2 sequences are SGHTS and YDEGEE. CDR3 length: 17 amino acids. Sequenced by immunoSEQ multiplex PCR; TCRdb stores in-frame clones only, minus some. The sample contains 150,000 to 200,000 clones, 85% to 90% of which appear only once. This TCR was recovered from a middle-aged man with acute or convalescent COVID-19. Sequenced material: peripheral blood. V usage is TRBV5-8 and J usage is TRBJ1-5; 7 bases are a match to TRBD1. The CDR3, as DNA: TGTGCCAGCAGCGCCGGGACAGCCTCTTATAGCAATCAGCCCCAGCATTTT. Its protein is CASSAGTASYSNQPQHF.